Only a few counts were recorded for the clone carrying this T cell receptor (beta chain). No antigen is known for it. Germline V gene sequence: CDR1 MNHEY, CDR2 SMNVEV (reference sequence). The CDR3 contains 16 residues. V lost 2 bases and J lost 3; bases outside the gene matches: 9. A single record per CDR3 protein comes from TCRdb applying MiXCR to the reads. Seen here are fewer than 1,000,000 distinct CDR3 sequences, more than 25% observed once, and the top ten hold about 14%. This sample was included in a study of T cell repertoires in cytomegalovirus infection. Study overall: Epitope selection comprised recently identified HLA-C-restricted CMV epitopes and well-studied HLA-B-restricted CMV epitopes. Through public TCR beta signatures, both CMV infection and matching HLA type were indicated.

Findings of the study overall: Carriers of CMV plus the relevant HLA were identified by cumulative public TCR beta family frequency.

The chain is built from TRBV27 and TRBJ2-7, with TRBD1 matching 8 bases. The sample in question was cultured CD8+ T cells from PBMCs, obtained from culture after CMV antigen stimulation. This sequence was found in a human donor in good health (CMV status not recorded). Some clones in this sample may be carry-over from other donors' samples. This CDR3 is CASSLAFIGTGYEQYF. For the CDR3, the DNA is TGTGCCAGCAGTTTAGCGTTCATTGGGACAGGCTACGAGCAGTACTTC.